This is a list of T cell receptor beta chains from one sample in a study of a mutant IDH1 vaccine in newly diagnosed glioma. Profiled with immunoSEQ multiplex PCR; TCRdb holds only in-frame clones, not every one. Of about 46,000 clones listed, over 80% are singletons. The antigens of these receptors remain unknown. This sample comprised PBMCs, obtained from a glioma patient whose treatment included an IDH1 peptide vaccine. These receptors all stem from a middle-aged man with glioma. Both conserved end residues are part of each CDR3. D genes are given only for firm matches. Clone size is not always given. Where it is, it says once, few, many or a class for expanded clones.

J | size | V | D | DNA | CDR3
TRBJ1-2 | . | TRBV9 | TRBD1 | TGTGCCAGCAGCGTTGCCGGGACAGGGATGTCTGGCTACACCTTC | CASSVAGTGMSGYTF
TRBJ2-1 | . | TRBV6-6 | TRBD2 | TGTGCCAGCAGTTACGGGACTAGCGGGAGCTTGAGGGAGCAGTTCTTC | CASSYGTSGSLREQFF
TRBJ1-4 | . | TRBV6-6 | . | TGTGCCAGCAGTCAAAATGAAAAACTGTTTTTT | CASSQNEKLFF
TRBJ2-4 | . | TRBV7-2 | . | TGTGCCAGCAGCCCGCCGGGGTTTGAGACAGCCAAAAACATTCAGTACTTC | CASSPPGFETAKNIQYF
TRBJ2-3 | . | TRBV11-2 | . | TGTGCCAGCAGCTTAGAAGGGACGGCTTCTAGCACAGATACGCAGTATTTT | CASSLEGTASSTDTQYF
TRBJ2-7 | . | TRBV5-1 | TRBD2 | TGCGCCAGCAGCTCAGCCCCGGGACTAGTGGCTTACGAGCAGTACTTC | CASSSAPGLVAYEQYF
TRBJ1-5 | . | TRBV7-2 | TRBD1 | TGTGCCAGCAGCTTAGGGGTGACAGGGTGGGTTGGCAATCAGCCCCAGCATTTT | CASSLGVTGWVGNQPQHF
TRBJ2-7 | . | TRBV11-2 | TRBD1 | TGTGCCAGCAGCTTAGCTGGACAGGACTACGAGCAGTACTTC | CASSLAGQDYEQYF
TRBJ2-5 | once | TRBV11-2 | . | TGTGCCAGCAGCTTAGGCTTCTCGGAGACCCAGTACTTC | CASSLGFSETQYF
TRBJ1-5 | few | TRBV28 | . | TGTGCCAGCAGTGTCGTGGGGTACAGCAATCAGCCCCAGCATTTT | CASSVVGYSNQPQHF
TRBJ1-2 | . | TRBV9 | . | TGTGCCAGCAGCGTAGTAACAGGGCTAGGCCATGGCTACACCTTC | CASSVVTGLGHGYTF
TRBJ1-4 | . | TRBV2 | TRBD1 | TGTGCCAGCCGGGACAGGGGGCATGAAAAACTGTTTTTT | CASRDRGHEKLFF
TRBJ1-2 | . | TRBV12-2 | . | TGTGCAAGTCGCTTAGAGTCCCCCGGCCGGGCCCTCGGCTACACCTTC | CASRLESPGRALGYTF
TRBJ1-1 | . | TRBV2 | . | TGTGCCAGCAGTGAAGGCAGAGCTGAAGCTTTCTTT | CASSEGRAEAFF
TRBJ2-5 | . | TRBV5-1 | . | TGCGCCAGCAGCTTGGCCACGTGGGGCCAAGAGACCCAGTACTTC | CASSLATWGQETQYF
TRBJ2-4 | . | TRBV27 | . | TGTGCCAGCAGCATAAACAGGGTTTCAAACATTCAGTACTTC | CASSINRVSNIQYF
TRBJ2-5 | . | TRBV5-5 | . | TGTGCCAGCAGCATCCCTTCTGACAGGACACAAGAGACCCAGTACTTC | CASSIPSDRTQETQYF
TRBJ1-2 | . | TRBV12-5 | TRBD1 | TGTGCTAGTGGTTGGGGACAGGGGACCTCTGGCTATGGCTACACCTTC | CASGWGQGTSGYGYTF
TRBJ2-7 | . | TRBV10-3 | . | TGTGCCATCAGTGAGGGTCGGCGGGGCCGCTACGAGCAGTACTTC | CAISEGRRGRYEQYF
TRBJ1-3 | . | TRBV2 | . | TGTGCCAGCCCTGCGTCCGCGACTAACTCTGGAAACACCATATATTTT | CASPASATNSGNTIYF
TRBJ2-1 | . | TRBV30 | TRBD2 | TGTGCCTGGCATACTAGCGGGAGAGTCGATGAGCAGTTCTTC | CAWHTSGRVDEQFF
TRBJ2-2 | once | TRBV5-4 | TRBD1 | TGTGCCAGCAGCCTGGGACAGGGGGCGCCCGGGGAGCTGTTTTTT | CASSLGQGAPGELFF
TRBJ2-1 | once | TRBV5-1 | TRBD1 | TGCGCCAGCAGCTTGGGGGGACAGATATACAATGAGCAGTTCTTC | CASSLGGQIYNEQFF
TRBJ2-7 | . | TRBV5-5 | TRBD1 | TGTGCCAGCAGCTGGGGACAGAGCTCCTACGAGCAGTACTTC | CASSWGQSSYEQYF
TRBJ2-7 | . | TRBV25-1 | . | TGTGCCAGCAGTGAACTGTCCGGGCCAGCCGGCGAGCAGTACTTC | CASSELSGPAGEQYF
TRBJ2-5 | . | TRBV15 | TRBD1 | TGTGCCACCAGCAGCAGACAGGGGGGTGTAGTAGAGACCCAGTACTTC | CATSSRQGGVVETQYF
TRBJ2-5 | . | TRBV5-4 | . | TGTGCCAGCAGCTTGGGCCCAAGCAGCCAAGAGACCCAGTACTTC | CASSLGPSSQETQYF
TRBJ2-7 | . | TRBV30 | TRBD2 | TGTGCCTGGAGTGTGCCCAGCGGGAGGGCTTACGAGCAGTACTTC | CAWSVPSGRAYEQYF
TRBJ1-1 | . | TRBV7-2 | TRBD1 | TGTGCCAGCAGCTTAGAGCCGGGACAGGGAGGGGCTTTCTTT | CASSLEPGQGGAFF
TRBJ1-4 | . | TRBV4-2 | TRBD1 | TGTGCCAGCAGCCAGGGGGACAGGGGGCTTGAAAAACTGTTTTTT | CASSQGDRGLEKLFF
TRBJ2-7 | . | TRBV10-3 | TRBD2 | TGTGCCATCACCCGGGGGGTGCGAAACGAGCAGTACTTC | CAITRGVRNEQYF
TRBJ2-1 | . | TRBV6-5 | TRBD2 | TGTGCCAGCAGTCATAGGACTAGCGGGGGGATTGAGCAGTTCTTC | CASSHRTSGGIEQFF
TRBJ2-2 | . | TRBV4-3 | . | TGCGCCAGCAGCCAAGAGTTAGCCTCCGCGGGAACCGGGGAGCTGTTTTTT | CASSQELASAGTGELFF
TRBJ2-7 | few | TRBV27 | TRBD2 | TGTGCCAGCAGGGAGCGGGGTGCCCCCTACGAGCAGTACTTC | CASRERGAPYEQYF
TRBJ2-7 | . | TRBV9 | TRBD2 | TGTGCCAGCAGCGTCTCATCCGGGACTAGCGGCTACGAGCAGTACTTC | CASSVSSGTSGYEQYF
TRBJ2-7 | . | TRBV2 | . | TGTGCCAGCAGTGAAGCGTACGAGCAGTACTTC | CASSEAYEQYF
TRBJ2-5 | . | TRBV5-4 | . | TGTGCCAGCAGCTGGTCGGGACAAGAGACCCAGTACTTC | CASSWSGQETQYF
TRBJ1-5 | once | TRBV5-8 | . | TGTGCCAGCAGCTTGACAGGGAACAATCAGCCCCAGCATTTT | CASSLTGNNQPQHF
TRBJ1-5 | . | TRBV19 | . | TGTGCCAGTAGTATAGGGTCAGGGGCTCAGCCCCAGCATTTT | CASSIGSGAQPQHF
TRBJ1-3 | once | TRBV19 | . | TGTGCCAGTACCAGTAACTCTGGAAACACCATATATTTT | CASTSNSGNTIYF
TRBJ1-6 | . | TRBV7-8 | TRBD1 | TGTGCCAGCACCGACAGGGTTCCCTATAATTCACCCCTCCACTTT | CASTDRVPYNSPLHF
TRBJ2-7 | . | TRBV7-2 | TRBD1 | TGTGCCAGCAGATACGGGACAGACTCCTACGAGCAGTACTTC | CASRYGTDSYEQYF
TRBJ1-6 | once | TRBV7-8 | TRBD1 | TGTGCCAGCAGCAATAACAGGGGTAGTAATTCACCCCTCCACTTT | CASSNNRGSNSPLHF
TRBJ2-5 | . | TRBV7-3 | TRBD1 | TGTGCCAGCAGCCATACAGGGGGCCTAAGGTACTTC | CASSHTGGLRYF
TRBJ2-7 | . | TRBV6-5 | . | TGTGCCAGCAGGGGAGGGGGCTCCTACGAGCAGTACTTC | CASRGGGSYEQYF
TRBJ1-5 | . | TRBV2 | . | TGTGCCAGCAGCGTCACAGGTCAGCCCCAGCATTTT | CASSVTGQPQHF
TRBJ1-2 | . | TRBV9 | . | TGTGCCAGCAGCGTCCGAGGGGGAGAAGGCTACACCTTC | CASSVRGGEGYTF
TRBJ1-1 | . | TRBV6-1 | TRBD1 | TGTGCCAGCAGTTATGGACAGGGGAACACTGAAGCTTTCTTT | CASSYGQGNTEAFF